The 31 T cell receptor beta chains presented below share a single source sample, sequenced in a study of T cells of healthy individuals listed by TCRdb under 2018. The protocol used for the library was 5' RACE. Sequencing was performed on an Illumina MiSeq. Starting from the raw public reads, TCRdb applied fastp trimming at Q25, assembled clones with MiXCR and retained in-frame beta chains. A single entry per CDR3 protein holds the most common genes and DNA from its merged rows. This sample gives about 96,000 distinct CDR3 sequences in total; under 20% of them show up just once. The ten largest clones represent approximately 5.7% of the sample. Receptor source: a human donor in good health.

In its sample, this clonotype was seen many times. V and J are TRBV20-1 and TRBJ2-7; D is ambiguous. From germline, CDR1 is DFQATT and CDR2 SNEGSKA (reference sequence). This CDR3 has 13 residues. Trimming removed 6 bases at V and 2 bases at J, with 14 bases between. This CDR3 is CSALEFAAYEQYF. The CDR3 bases are TGCAGTGCCTTGGAGTTCGCTGCCTACGAGCAGTACTTC.

This clonotype was found a few times. The chain links TRBV3-1 to TRBJ2-1; perhaps TRBD1 as D (5 bases). V gave up 4 bases and J gave up 4 bases, with 11 bases separating them. This CDR3 has 14 residues. Per the germline V gene, CDR1 is LGHDT and CDR2 is YNNKEL (reference sequence). The CDR3 region has the DNA TGTGCCAGCAGCCCCGAGACAGCTTACAATGAGCAGTTCTTC. Its translation is CASSPETAYNEQFF.

The genes are TRBV4-3 and TRBJ2-5; 11 positions agree with TRBD2. In germline, CDR1 is LGHNA, CDR2 YSLEER. The CDR3 length is 15 residues. With V trimmed by 5 bases and J by 2 bases, 4 bases remained unmatched. The CDR3 loop reads CASSWGLADQETQYF. CDR3 bases: TGCGCCAGCAGCTGGGGACTAGCGGATCAAGAGACCCAGTACTTC.

This chain connects TRBV20-1 to TRBJ1-1; D unclear. CDR1 is DFQATT, CDR2 SNEGSKA, per germline (reference sequence). The CDR3 is 13 residues long. Between the trimmed V and J ends, which lost 3 bases and 1 base, there was a span of 9 bases. CDR3 DNA: TGCAGTGCTAGGTACCAGGCGAACACTGAAGCTTTCTTT. Translated, it gives CSARYQANTEAFF.

The V and J genes are TRBV6-2 or TRBV6-3 and TRBJ2-7, with a tentative D call TRBD2 (5 bases). The CDR3 loop spans 14 amino acids. The V gene's germline CDR1 is MNHEY and CDR2 SVGEGT. Trimming cost V 0 bases and J 3 bases, with 9 bases left between them. The CDR3 region is CASSYSRGIYEQYF. For the CDR3, the DNA is TGTGCCAGCAGTTACTCACGAGGGATCTACGAGCAGTACTTC.

This rearrangement joins TRBV6-1 to TRBJ2-2, with TRBD2 matching over 7 bases. V shed 6 bases, J shed 7 bases, and the junction held 8 bases outside the gene matches. This CDR3 is built from 14 residues. The V gene's germline CDR1 is MNHNS and CDR2 SASEGT. CDR3 DNA: TGTGCCAGCAGGAGCGGGACTGGGGACGGGGAGCTGTTTTTT. This encodes CASRSGTGDGELFF.

DNA for the CDR3: TGTGCCAGCAGTTCCCCCGGGACAGGGGACTACGAGCAGTACTTC. Protein product: CASSSPGTGDYEQYF. This chain uses TRBV28 with TRBJ2-7, with 10 bases matching TRBD1. Germline CDR1 is MDHEN and CDR2 is SYDVKM. Trimming at V came to 4 bases and at J to 3 bases, leaving 6 bases not matched to a gene. The CDR3 consists of 15 residues.

The chain links TRBV4-1 to TRBJ2-5; tentatively, D is TRBD2 (5 bases). Trimming took off 1 base at V and 7 bases at J, with 10 bases between the two ends. This CDR3 contains 13 residues. Germline loops: CDR1 MGHRA, CDR2 YSYEKL. CDR3 loop: CASSQGADGTQYF. In DNA, the CDR3 is TGCGCCAGCAGCCAAGGAGCGGATGGGACCCAGTACTTC.

The gene calls are TRBV2 and TRBJ1-2, with a tentative D call TRBD1 (5 bases). V was shortened by 3 bases and J by 3 bases, with 11 bases between the two germline ends. The germline gives CDR1 SNHLY, CDR2 FYNNEI. The CDR3 loop spans 14 amino acids. The CDR3 sequence is CASSDEGRDYGYTF. The CDR3 DNA sequence: TGTGCCAGCAGTGACGAGGGGCGCGACTATGGCTACACCTTC.

This clonotype has more than one count but fewer than ten. The chain carries TRBV4-3 and TRBJ1-1; maybe TRBD1 (5 bases). Germline loops: CDR1 LGHNA, CDR2 YSLEER. The CDR3 sequence is 14 residues long. V shed 1 base and J shed 5 bases, with 11 bases lying between them. CDR3: CASSQGVGGTEAFF. In DNA, the CDR3 is TGCGCCAGCAGCCAAGGAGTGGGGGGAACTGAAGCTTTCTTT.

This clonotype appeared a few times. The rearrangement links TRBV4-3 to TRBJ1-5; TRBD1 matches at 9 bases. J gave up 5 bases and V 0 bases, and 5 bases lay outside the gene matches. The germline CDR1 and CDR2 sequences are LGHNA and YSLEER. The CDR3 sequence is 16 residues long. CDR3 loop: CASSQDEGQGYQPQHF. The CDR3 DNA reads TGCGCCAGCAGCCAAGATGAGGGACAGGGCTATCAGCCCCAGCATTTT.

In its sample, this clonotype was seen a few times. CDR3 bases: TGTGCCAGCAGTGGTGCCGGGGAGGCAGATACGCAGTATTTT. Its protein product is CASSGAGEADTQYF. The chain is built from TRBV6-1 and TRBJ2-3; D possibly corresponds to TRBD2 (6 bases). The V end was cut by 4 bases, the J end by 4 bases, with 12 bases between. This CDR3 spans 14 amino acids. CDR1 and CDR2 from the germline V gene are MNHNS and SASEGT.

The chain has TRBV10-3 and TRBJ2-2; 9 nucleotides align to TRBD2. This CDR3 comprises 14 residues. The junction had 7 bases not matched to a gene; V was cut back by 8 bases and J by 6 bases. Germline V gene sequence: CDR1 ENHRY, CDR2 SYGVKD. As DNA, the CDR3 is TGTGCCATCCAAGGACTAGCGAGGTCCGGGGAGCTGTTTTTT. It is translated as CAIQGLARSGELFF.

This clonotype was observed a few times. The chain combines TRBV4-1 with TRBJ2-2, with D perhaps assigned TRBD1 or TRBD2 (5 bases each). Trimming stripped 1 base from V and 1 base from J, with 10 bases between. This CDR3 contains 16 residues. Germline lookup yields CDR1 MGHRA and CDR2 YSYEKL. The CDR3 DNA follows: TGCGCCAGCAGCCAAGGAAGTGGGGGGAACACCGGGGAGCTGTTTTTT. Protein product: CASSQGSGGNTGELFF.

This rearrangement joins TRBV4-1 to TRBJ2-7, with 9 bases lining up with TRBD1. Looked up from germline, CDR1 is MGHRA and CDR2 is YSYEKL. The V segment lost 3 bases and the J segment 6 bases; nucleotides outside the gene matches: 15. The length of the CDR3 is 17 residues. The CDR3 is CASSHTLPGQGLGEQYF. The DNA of the CDR3 is TGCGCCAGCAGCCACACTCTGCCGGGACAGGGTTTAGGCGAGCAGTACTTC.

The V gene is TRBV12-3 or TRBV12-4, the J gene TRBJ1-1, with unresolved D. The CDR3 has 14 amino acids. Trimming left V 3 bases short and J 0 bases short, with 8 bases between. Here the CDR3 reads CASSFTEVNTEAFF. The CDR3 DNA sequence: TGTGCCAGCAGTTTCACAGAAGTGAACACTGAAGCTTTCTTT.

This clonotype has a count of ten or more. This rearrangement joins TRBV28 to TRBJ1-3; D is uncertain. Germline V CDR1 and CDR2: MDHEN, SYDVKM. The CDR3 is 14 amino acids. Trimming left V 6 bases short and J 3 bases short, with 12 bases between. CDR3 loop: CASRLGGNGNTIYF. In DNA form, the CDR3 reads TGTGCCAGCAGGCTGGGCGGTAATGGAAACACCATATATTTT. The variable domain in full, with the rest retrieved from reference TRBV28 and TRBJ1-3, is DVKVTQSSRYLVKRTGEKVFLECVQDMDHENMFWYRQDPGLGLRLIYFSYDVKMKEKGDIPEGYSVSREKKERFSLILESASTNQTSMYLCASRLGGNGNTIYFGEGSWLTVV.

The chain recombines TRBV27 with TRBJ1-6, with unresolved D. In germline, CDR1 is MNHEY, CDR2 SMNVEV (reference sequence). Trimming stripped 5 bases from V and 4 bases from J, with 3 bases between. The CDR3 length is 12 residues. The CDR3 region has the DNA TGTGCCAGCAGTCCTTATAATTCACCCCTCCACTTT. It translates to CASSPYNSPLHF.

The chain is built from TRBV9 and TRBJ2-4; tentatively, D is TRBD1 or TRBD2 (6 bases each). V gave up 0 bases and J gave up 11 bases, with 18 bases separating them. Germline CDR1 and CDR2: SGDLS and YYNGEE. CDR3 length: 15 amino acids. The CDR3 region is CASSVEGQGTSLQYF. CDR3 nucleotides: TGTGCCAGCAGCGTAGAGGGGCAGGGGACTTCTCTTCAGTACTTC.

This clonotype occurred a few times. The genes are TRBV2 and TRBJ2-1, with D unclear. CDR3 size: 13 residues. V lost 10 bases and J 6 bases, leaving 16 bases between the germline ends. The germline V gene has CDR1 SNHLY and CDR2 FYNNEI. Here the CDR3 reads CATSRYLGNEQFF. As DNA, the CDR3 is TGTGCCACCTCACGATACCTAGGCAATGAGCAGTTCTTC.

There are many counts of this clonotype. The chain uses TRBV28 and TRBJ2-7; D tentatively fits TRBD1 or TRBD2 (5 bases each). Germline loops: CDR1 MDHEN, CDR2 SYDVKM. The V end was cut by 5 bases, the J end by 2 bases, with 13 bases between. The CDR3 covers 14 residues. CDR3: CASSTTGTTYEQYF. In nucleotides, the CDR3 is TGTGCCAGCAGTACCACCGGGACGACCTACGAGCAGTACTTC.

V is TRBV10-3 and J is TRBJ2-3; 7 bases line up with TRBD1. CDR3 length: 17 residues. Germline V CDR1 and CDR2: ENHRY, SYGVKD. V shed 8 bases and J 2 bases; nucleotides not matched to a gene: 16. In nucleotides, the CDR3 is TGTGCCATCGGCCGACTACACGGGACAGAAACCACAGATACGCAGTATTTT. Translating gives CAIGRLHGTETTDTQYF.

In its sample, this clonotype was seen a few times. The chain has TRBV7-2 and TRBJ1-2, with no clear D. V gave up 5 bases and J gave up 7 bases, with 17 bases separating them. Germline-derived CDR1 and CDR2 are SGHTA and FQGNSA. The CDR3 consists of 14 residues. Written as DNA, the CDR3 is TGTGCCAGCAGCGTCCTTCCCGCGACGATTGGCTACACCTTC. Its translation: CASSVLPATIGYTF. Looking up the rest from reference TRBV7-2 and TRBJ1-2 gives the full variable domain: GAGVSQSPSNKVTEKGKDVELRCDPISGHTALYWYRQSLGQGLEFLIYFQGNSAPDKSGLPSDRFSAERTGGSVSTLTIQRTQQEDSAVYLCASSVLPATIGYTFGSGTRLTVV.

The chain links TRBV18 to TRBJ2-5; TRBD1 or TRBD2 may be the D gene (5 bases each). Germline V CDR1 and CDR2: KGHSH, LQKENI. This CDR3 has 15 residues. Between the trimmed V and J ends, which lost 0 bases and 4 bases, there was a span of 12 bases. In DNA form, the CDR3 reads TGTGCCAGCTCACCACCTAGCGCAACAGGAGAGACCCAGTACTTC. It specifies CASSPPSATGETQYF.

This clonotype was counted at least ten times. The rearrangement joins TRBV7-2 to TRBJ2-5, with D possibly being TRBD2 (5 bases). Germline CDR1 reads SGHTA; CDR2 reads FQGNSA. The CDR3 runs 17 residues. V was clipped by 1 base and J by 3 bases, with 18 bases between them. Here the CDR3 DNA reads TGTGCCAGCAGCTTAGTCATAATAGCGAGACGCGAAGAGACCCAGTACTTC. Encoded protein: CASSLVIIARREETQYF. Drawing the rest from reference TRBV7-2 and TRBJ2-5, the complete variable domain is GAGVSQSPSNKVTEKGKDVELRCDPISGHTALYWYRQSLGQGLEFLIYFQGNSAPDKSGLPSDRFSAERTGGSVSTLTIQRTQQEDSAVYLCASSLVIIARREETQYFGPGTRLLVL.

This clonotype was seen at least ten times. The CDR3 sequence is CASSYMGQGPQHF. CDR3 DNA: TGTGCCAGCAGTTACATGGGACAGGGCCCCCAGCATTTT. The rearrangement joins TRBV6-2 or TRBV6-3 to TRBJ1-5; 9 nucleotides agree with TRBD1. Germline V gene lookup returns CDR1 MNHEY and CDR2 SVGEGT. V shed 2 bases and J 10 bases; nucleotides not matched to a gene: 3. The length of the CDR3 is 13 residues.

This clonotype appeared many times. V is TRBV7-2 and J is TRBJ2-7, with 7 bases that match TRBD2. The length of the CDR3 is 15 residues. The V gene end was trimmed by 5 bases and the J gene end by 4 bases; junction bases not matched to a gene: 11. CDR1 SGHTA and CDR2 FQGNSA come from the germline V gene. The CDR3 region is CASSISGLLTYEQYF. The CDR3, as DNA: TGTGCCAGCAGCATCTCGGGACTACTAACTTACGAGCAGTACTTC.

The chain uses TRBV12-3 or TRBV12-4 and TRBJ1-4; D uncertain. CDR3 length: 12 residues. Trimming left V 4 bases short and J 8 bases short, with 8 bases between. The CDR3 protein is CASSSDREKLFF. The CDR3 DNA follows: TGTGCCAGCAGTTCTGACCGAGAAAAACTGTTTTTT.

The V and J genes are TRBV5-1 and TRBJ1-5; D possibly corresponds to TRBD1 (5 bases). The CDR3 loop spans 14 amino acids. Between the trimmed V and J ends, which lost 2 bases and 5 bases, there was a span of 11 bases. The germline V gene encodes CDR1 SGHRS and CDR2 YFSETQ. As DNA, the CDR3 is TGCGCCAGCAGCTTTGGGGGAGGGGATCAGCCCCAGCATTTT. The encoded protein is CASSFGGGDQPQHF.

CDR3 DNA sequence: TGCGCCAGCAGCCAAGGAGGTTCGGGAAATCAGCCCCAGCATTTT. Encoded protein: CASSQGGSGNQPQHF. This sequence joins TRBV4-1 and TRBJ1-5; no clear D. V was trimmed by 1 base and J by 4 bases, leaving 11 bases between them. The germline V gene encodes CDR1 MGHRA and CDR2 YSYEKL. The CDR3 runs 15 residues.

The chain couples TRBV20-1 to TRBJ2-3, with 10 bases matching TRBD2. V dropped 7 bases and J dropped 2; count of bases not matched to a gene: 6. Germline V CDR1 and CDR2: DFQATT, SNEGSKA (reference sequence). This CDR3 has 14 residues. CDR3 DNA sequence: TGCAGTGTCTTACTAGCGGGGAACACAGATACGCAGTATTTT. It specifies CSVLLAGNTDTQYF.